This TCR beta chain was identified in a study of T-cell reconstitution after alpha-beta-depleted transplantation in children. This clonotype was counted a few times. Its cognate antigen is unknown. Study outcomes and limitations: T-cell counts and diversity were attributed mostly to newly produced T cells one year after transplant. About two months after transplant, alpha-beta T cells reportedly came from several hundred expanded graft clones. From surviving recipient T cells and thymic progenitors came the high day-60 TCRbeta diversity observed in some patients.

A library of TCRbeta sequences, prepared with unique molecular identifiers, was generated. TCRdb redid the calling of the PCR reads with MiXCR, one entry per CDR3 protein. Among about 27,000 distinct CDR3 sequences, roughly 6% were seen once, and the ten largest hold 5.5% to 7%. V was pared by 0 bases and J by 7 bases, with 13 bases between. CDR3 size: 14 residues. Looked up from germline, CDR1 is SGHNT and CDR2 is YYREEE (reference sequence). V and J are TRBV5-4 and TRBJ2-5, with D possibly matching TRBD2 (6 bases). The TCR was taken from a male patient younger than 18 who had a stem cell transplant for acute myeloid leukemia, so the T cells may come from the graft donor. The sequenced sample was PBMCs, mostly from graft donor cells, obtained 180 days after TCRalphabeta/CD19-depleted stem cell transplant. Here the CDR3 DNA reads TGTGCCAGCAGCTTGGCCGGGAGTGGTTGGACCCAGTACTTC. Translation gives CASSLAGSGWTQYF. Based on the CDR3 plus reference TRBV5-4 and TRBJ2-5, the full variable domain is ETGVTQSPTHLIKTRGQQVTLRCSSQSGHNTVSWYQQALGQGPQFIFQYYREEENGRGNFPPRFSGLQFPNYSSELNVNALELDDSALYLCASSLAGSGWTQYFGPGTRLLVL.